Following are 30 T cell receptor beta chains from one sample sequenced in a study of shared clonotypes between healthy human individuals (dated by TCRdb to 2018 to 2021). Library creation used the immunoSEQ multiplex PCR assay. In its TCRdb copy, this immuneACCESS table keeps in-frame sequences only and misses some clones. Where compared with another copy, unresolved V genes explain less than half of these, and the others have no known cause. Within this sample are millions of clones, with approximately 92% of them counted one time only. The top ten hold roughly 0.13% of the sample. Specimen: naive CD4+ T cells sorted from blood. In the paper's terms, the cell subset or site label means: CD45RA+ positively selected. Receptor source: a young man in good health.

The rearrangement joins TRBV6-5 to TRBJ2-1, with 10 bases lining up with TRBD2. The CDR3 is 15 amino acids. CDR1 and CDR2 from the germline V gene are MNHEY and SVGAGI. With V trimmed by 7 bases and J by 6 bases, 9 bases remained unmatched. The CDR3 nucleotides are TGTGCCAGCACCCGACGAGCGGGAGGGTTCAATGAGCAGTTCTTC. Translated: CASTRRAGGFNEQFF.

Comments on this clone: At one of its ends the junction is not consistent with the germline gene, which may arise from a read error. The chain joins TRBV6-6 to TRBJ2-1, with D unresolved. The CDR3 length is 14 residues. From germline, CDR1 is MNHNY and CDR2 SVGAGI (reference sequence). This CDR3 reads CASRRRATYHEQFF. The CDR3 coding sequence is TGTGCCAGCAGACGACGGGCTACCTACCATGAGCAGTTCTTC.

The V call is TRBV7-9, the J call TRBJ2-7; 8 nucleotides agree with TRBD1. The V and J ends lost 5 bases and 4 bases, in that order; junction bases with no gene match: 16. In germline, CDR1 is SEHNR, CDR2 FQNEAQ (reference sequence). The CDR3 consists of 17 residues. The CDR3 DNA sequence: TGTGCCAGCAGCCCTTATACGTTGGACAGGGTGGGTTACGAGCAGTACTTC. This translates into CASSPYTLDRVGYEQYF.

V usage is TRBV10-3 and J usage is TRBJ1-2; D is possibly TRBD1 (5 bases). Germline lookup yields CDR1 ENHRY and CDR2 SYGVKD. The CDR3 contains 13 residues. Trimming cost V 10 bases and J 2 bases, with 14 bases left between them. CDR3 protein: CATAGRGNYGYTF. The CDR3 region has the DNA TGTGCCACCGCGGGACGAGGCAACTATGGCTACACCTTC.

The CDR3 is CASSLWSSGRLDEQFF. The CDR3 coding sequence is TGTGCCAGCAGCTTATGGTCTAGCGGGAGGCTGGATGAGCAGTTCTTC. J is TRBJ2-1 and V is TRBV7-2; 11 nucleotides line up with TRBD2. The CDR3 is 16 residues long. The germline CDR1 and CDR2 sequences are SGHTA and FQGNSA. Trimming at V came to 2 bases and at J to 8 bases, leaving 8 bases not matched to a gene.

The chain's CDR3 is CASSSGQIGNTIYF. In DNA form, the CDR3 reads TGTGCCAGCAGTTCGGGACAGATTGGAAACACCATATATTTT. The V gene is TRBV28, the J gene TRBJ1-3, with TRBD1 matching over 7 bases. J was trimmed by 3 bases and V by 4 bases; bases with no gene match: 3. The length of the CDR3 is 14 residues. Germline-derived CDR1 and CDR2 are MDHEN and SYDVKM. Filled out from reference TRBV28 and TRBJ1-3, the complete variable domain reads DVKVTQSSRYLVKRTGEKVFLECVQDMDHENMFWYRQDPGLGLRLIYFSYDVKMKEKGDIPEGYSVSREKKERFSLILESASTNQTSMYLCASSSGQIGNTIYFGEGSWLTVV.

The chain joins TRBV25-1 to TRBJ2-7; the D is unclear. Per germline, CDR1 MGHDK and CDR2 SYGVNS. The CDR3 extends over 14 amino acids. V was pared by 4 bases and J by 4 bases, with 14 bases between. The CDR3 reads CASSGLPGPYEQYF. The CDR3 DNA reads TGTGCCAGCAGTGGGCTACCGGGCCCTTACGAGCAGTACTTC.

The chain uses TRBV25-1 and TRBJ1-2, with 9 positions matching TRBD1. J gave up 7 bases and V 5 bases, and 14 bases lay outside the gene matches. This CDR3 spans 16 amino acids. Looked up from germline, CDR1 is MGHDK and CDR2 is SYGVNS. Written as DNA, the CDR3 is TGTGCCAGCAGTAAACAACCTAGCCCGACAGGGGGTGGCTACACCTTC. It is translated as CASSKQPSPTGGGYTF.

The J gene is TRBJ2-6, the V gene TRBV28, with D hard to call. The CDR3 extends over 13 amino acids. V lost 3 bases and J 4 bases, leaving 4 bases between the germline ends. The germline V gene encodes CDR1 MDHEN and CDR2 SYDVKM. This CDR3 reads CASSFGGANVLTF. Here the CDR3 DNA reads TGTGCCAGCAGTTTCGGGGGGGCCAACGTCCTGACTTTC.

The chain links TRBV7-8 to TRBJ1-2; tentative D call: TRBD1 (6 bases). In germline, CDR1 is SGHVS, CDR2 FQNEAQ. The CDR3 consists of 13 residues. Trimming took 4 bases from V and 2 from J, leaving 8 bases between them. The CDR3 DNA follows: TGTGCCAGCAGCTGGGGGCCCAACTATGGCTACACCTTC. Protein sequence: CASSWGPNYGYTF. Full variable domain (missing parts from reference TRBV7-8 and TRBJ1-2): GAGVSQSPRYKVAKRGQDVALRCDPISGHVSLFWYQQALGQGPEFLTYFQNEAQLDKSGLPSDRFFAERPEGSVSTLKIQRTQQEDSAVYLCASSWGPNYGYTFGSGTRLTVV.

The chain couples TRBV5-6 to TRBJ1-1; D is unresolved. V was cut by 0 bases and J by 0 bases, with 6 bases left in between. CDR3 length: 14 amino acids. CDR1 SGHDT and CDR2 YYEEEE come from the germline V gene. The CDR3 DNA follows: TGTGCCAGCAGCTTGGACAGTATGAACACTGAAGCTTTCTTT. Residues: CASSLDSMNTEAFF.

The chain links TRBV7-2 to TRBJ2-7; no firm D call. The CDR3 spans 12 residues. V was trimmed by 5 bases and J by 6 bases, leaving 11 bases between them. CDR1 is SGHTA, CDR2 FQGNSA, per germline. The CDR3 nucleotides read TGTGCCAGCAGCCCCGGAGCCCTCGAGCAGTACTTC. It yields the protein CASSPGALEQYF.

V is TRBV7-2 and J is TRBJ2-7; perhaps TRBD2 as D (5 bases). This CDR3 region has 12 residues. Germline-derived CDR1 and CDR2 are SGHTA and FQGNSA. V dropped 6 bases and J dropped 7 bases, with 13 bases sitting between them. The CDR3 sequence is CASSQFQREQYF. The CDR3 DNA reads TGTGCCAGCAGTCAGTTTCAGCGGGAGCAGTACTTC.

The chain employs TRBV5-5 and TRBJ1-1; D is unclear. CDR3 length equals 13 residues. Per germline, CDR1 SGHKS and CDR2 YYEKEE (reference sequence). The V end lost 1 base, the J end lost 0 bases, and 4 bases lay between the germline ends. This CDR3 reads CASSLQLNTEAFF. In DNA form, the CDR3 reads TGTGCCAGCAGCTTGCAGTTGAACACTGAAGCTTTCTTT.

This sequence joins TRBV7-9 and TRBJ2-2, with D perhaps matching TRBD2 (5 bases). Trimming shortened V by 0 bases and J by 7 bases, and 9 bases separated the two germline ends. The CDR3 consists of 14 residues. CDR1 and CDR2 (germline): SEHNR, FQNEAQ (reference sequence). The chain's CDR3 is CASSLAGLSGELFF. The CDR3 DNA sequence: TGTGCCAGCAGCTTAGCCGGACTCAGCGGGGAGCTGTTTTTT.

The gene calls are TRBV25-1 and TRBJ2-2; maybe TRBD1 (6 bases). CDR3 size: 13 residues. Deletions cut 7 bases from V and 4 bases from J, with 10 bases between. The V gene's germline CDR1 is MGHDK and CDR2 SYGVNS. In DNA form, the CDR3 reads TGTGCCAGCAATGGACAGCCCACCGGGGAGCTGTTTTTT. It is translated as CASNGQPTGELFF. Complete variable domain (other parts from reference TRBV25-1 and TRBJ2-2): EADIYQTPRYLVIGTGKKITLECSQTMGHDKMYWYQQDPGMELHLIHYSYGVNSTEKGDLSSESTVSRIRTEHFPLTLESARPSHTSQYLCASNGQPTGELFFGEGSRLTVL.

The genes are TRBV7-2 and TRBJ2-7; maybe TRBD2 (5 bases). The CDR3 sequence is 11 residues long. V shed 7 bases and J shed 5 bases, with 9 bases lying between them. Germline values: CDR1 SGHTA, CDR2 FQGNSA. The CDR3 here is CASTLRDEQYF. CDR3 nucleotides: TGTGCCAGCACCCTGCGGGACGAGCAGTACTTC.

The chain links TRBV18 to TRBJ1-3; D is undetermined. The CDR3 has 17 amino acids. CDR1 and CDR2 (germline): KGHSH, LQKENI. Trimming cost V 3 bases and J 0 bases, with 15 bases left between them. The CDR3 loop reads CASSPWKDGSSGNTIYF. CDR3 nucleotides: TGTGCCAGCTCACCGTGGAAAGACGGGAGCTCTGGAAACACCATATATTTT. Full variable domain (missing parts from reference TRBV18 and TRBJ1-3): NAGVMQNPRHLVRRRGQEARLRCSPMKGHSHVYWYRQLPEEGLKFMVYLQKENIIDESGMPKERFSAEFPKEGPSILRIQQVVRGDSAAYFCASSPWKDGSSGNTIYFGEGSWLTVV.

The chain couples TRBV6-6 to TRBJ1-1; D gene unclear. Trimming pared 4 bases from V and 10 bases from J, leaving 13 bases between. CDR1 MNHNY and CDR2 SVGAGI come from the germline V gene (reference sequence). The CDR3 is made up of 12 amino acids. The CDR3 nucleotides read TGTGCCAGCAGTTCGGTTATCGGCGGAGCTTTCTTT. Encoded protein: CASSSVIGGAFF.

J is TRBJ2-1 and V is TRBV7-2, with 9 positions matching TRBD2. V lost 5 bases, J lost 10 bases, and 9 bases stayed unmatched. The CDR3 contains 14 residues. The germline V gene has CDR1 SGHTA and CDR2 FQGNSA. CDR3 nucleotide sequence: TGTGCCAGCAGCGGTAGCGGGAGAGGGTCAGAGCAGTTCTTC. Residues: CASSGSGRGSEQFF.

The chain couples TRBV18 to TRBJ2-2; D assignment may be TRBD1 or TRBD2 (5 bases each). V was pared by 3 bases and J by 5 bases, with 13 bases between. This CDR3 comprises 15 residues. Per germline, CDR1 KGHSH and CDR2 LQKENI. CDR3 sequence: CASSPPGTRTGELFF. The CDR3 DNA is TGTGCCAGCTCACCTCCCGGGACGCGGACCGGGGAGCTGTTTTTT.

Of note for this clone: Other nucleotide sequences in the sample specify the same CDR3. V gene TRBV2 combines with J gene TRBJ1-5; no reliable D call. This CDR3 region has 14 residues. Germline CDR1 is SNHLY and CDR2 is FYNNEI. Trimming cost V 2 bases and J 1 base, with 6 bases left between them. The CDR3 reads CASSEQDSNQPQHF. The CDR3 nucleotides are TGTGCCAGCAGTGAACAGGACAGCAATCAGCCCCAGCATTTT.

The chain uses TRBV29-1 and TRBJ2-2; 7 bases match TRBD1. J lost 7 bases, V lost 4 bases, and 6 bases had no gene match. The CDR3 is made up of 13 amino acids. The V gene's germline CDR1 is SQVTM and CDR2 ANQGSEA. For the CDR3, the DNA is TGCAGCGTTGCCAGGGGGTTAGGCGGGGAGCTGTTTTTT. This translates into CSVARGLGGELFF.

CDR3 bases: TGTGCCTGGAGTGTGCTGGGGTTGACCCAGTACTTC. The encoded protein is CAWSVLGLTQYF. The chain links TRBV30 to TRBJ2-5; no clear D. Germline CDR1 and CDR2: GTSNPN and SVGIG (reference sequence). Trimming pared 0 bases from V and 7 bases from J, leaving 9 bases between. This CDR3 spans 12 amino acids.

The CDR3 region is CASRPVKYQETQYF. The CDR3 bases are TGTGCCAGCAGACCTGTCAAGTACCAAGAGACCCAGTACTTC. V and J are TRBV2 and TRBJ2-5; no definite D call. V was shortened by 6 bases and J by 0 bases, with 11 bases between the two germline ends. Germline assignment: CDR1 SNHLY and CDR2 FYNNEI. The length of the CDR3 is 14 residues.

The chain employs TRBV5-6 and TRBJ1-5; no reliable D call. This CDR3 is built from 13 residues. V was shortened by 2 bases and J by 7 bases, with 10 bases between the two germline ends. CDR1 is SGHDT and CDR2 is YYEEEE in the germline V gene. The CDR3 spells CASSFLGGQPQHF. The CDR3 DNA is TGTGCCAGCAGCTTCTTGGGCGGACAGCCCCAGCATTTT.

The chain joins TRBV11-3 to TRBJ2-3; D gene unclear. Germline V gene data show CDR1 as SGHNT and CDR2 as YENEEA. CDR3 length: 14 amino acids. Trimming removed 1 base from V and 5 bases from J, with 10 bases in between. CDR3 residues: CASSLGRARDTQYF. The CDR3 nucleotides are TGTGCCAGCAGCTTAGGACGAGCACGAGATACGCAGTATTTT.

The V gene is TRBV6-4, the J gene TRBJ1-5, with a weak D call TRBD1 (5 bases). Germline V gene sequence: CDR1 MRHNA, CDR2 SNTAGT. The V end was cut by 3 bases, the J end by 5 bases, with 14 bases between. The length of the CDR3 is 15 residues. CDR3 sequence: CASSEMGGHDQPQHF. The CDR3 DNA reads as TGTGCCAGCAGTGAAATGGGTGGACACGATCAGCCCCAGCATTTT.

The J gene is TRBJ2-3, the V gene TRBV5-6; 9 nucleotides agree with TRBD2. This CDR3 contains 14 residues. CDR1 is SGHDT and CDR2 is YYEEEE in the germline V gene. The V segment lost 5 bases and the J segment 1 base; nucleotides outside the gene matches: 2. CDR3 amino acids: CASRREGGTDTQYF. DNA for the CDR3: TGTGCCAGCAGGCGGGAGGGCGGCACAGATACGCAGTATTTT.

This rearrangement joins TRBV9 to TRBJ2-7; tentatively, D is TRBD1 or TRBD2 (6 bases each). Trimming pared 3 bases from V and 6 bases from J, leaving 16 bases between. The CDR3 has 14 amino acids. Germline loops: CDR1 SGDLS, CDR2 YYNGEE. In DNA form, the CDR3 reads TGTGCCAGCAGCGGAGGGGGGAAGGCCTCCGAGCAGTACTTC. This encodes CASSGGGKASEQYF.